This T cell receptor beta chain was obtained from a study of blood T cell repertoires in COVID-19. Study details: PBMCs, B-cell-depleted T cells, or T cells were the source of the cDNA or gDNA that made up the material.

Original processing notes: Estimation of nucleated cell counts was performed using reference gene primer amplification. Method: immunoSEQ multiplex PCR; TCRdb's copy keeps in-frame clones and lacks some. V and J calls and clone size are those listed in that table; D and trimming were worked out from the DNA. This table holds tens of thousands of clones, 88% found once. V was trimmed by 0 bases and J by 5 bases, leaving 12 bases between them. Germline CDR1 is SGHRS and CDR2 is YFSETQ. The CDR3 loop spans 14 amino acids. The chain has TRBV5-1 and TRBJ2-7, with D possibly being TRBD2 (6 bases). The sample consisted of peripheral blood. This receptor was obtained from a human donor in a cohort sampled during active COVID-19. This CDR3 is CASSLVPGDDEQYF. Here the CDR3 DNA reads TGCGCCAGCAGCTTGGTACCGGGGGACGACGAGCAGTACTTC.